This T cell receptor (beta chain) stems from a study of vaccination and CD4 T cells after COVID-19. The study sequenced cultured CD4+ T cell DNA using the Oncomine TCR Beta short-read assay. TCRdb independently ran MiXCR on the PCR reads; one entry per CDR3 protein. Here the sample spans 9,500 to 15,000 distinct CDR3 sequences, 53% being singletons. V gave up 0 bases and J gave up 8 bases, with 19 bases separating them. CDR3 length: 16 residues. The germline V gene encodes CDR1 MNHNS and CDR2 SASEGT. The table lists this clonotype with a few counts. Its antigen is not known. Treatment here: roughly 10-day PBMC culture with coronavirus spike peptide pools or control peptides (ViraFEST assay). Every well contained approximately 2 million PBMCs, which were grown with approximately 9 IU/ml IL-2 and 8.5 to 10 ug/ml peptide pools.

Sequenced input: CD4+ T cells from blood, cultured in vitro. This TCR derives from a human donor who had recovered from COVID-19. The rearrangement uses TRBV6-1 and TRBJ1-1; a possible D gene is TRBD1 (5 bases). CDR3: CASSEALRVQAPEAFF. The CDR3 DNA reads TGTGCCAGCAGTGAAGCGCTCAGGGTTCAGGCCCCCGAAGCTTTCTTT.